A single sample gave rise to the 18 T cell receptor beta chains below, sequenced in a study of cytotoxic CD8 clonotypes in ibrutinib-treated CLL. The method was immunoSEQ multiplex PCR; TCRdb's version includes in-frame clones alone and lacks a portion of them. The sample records 130,000 to 150,000 clones, about 91% being singletons. The source was PBMCs, collected after 12 months of ibrutinib treatment. The receptors derive from a human donor with chronic lymphocytic leukemia.

CDR3 DNA: TGCGCCAGCAGCTTGGTGGTTAGCGCCACAGATACGCAGTATTTT. This translates into CASSLVVSATDTQYF. The rearrangement joins TRBV5-1 to TRBJ2-3, with D tentatively TRBD2 (5 bases). Trimming removed 0 bases from V and 2 bases from J, with 10 bases in between. Per germline, CDR1 SGHRS and CDR2 YFSETQ. The CDR3 runs 15 residues.

The chain combines TRBV11-2 with TRBJ1-4; 8 bases map to TRBD1. V trimming: 6 bases; J trimming: 9 bases; junction bases outside the gene matches: 3. The CDR3 contains 12 residues. Germline V gene sequence: CDR1 SGHAT, CDR2 FQNNGV. The CDR3 coding sequence is TGTGCCAGCAGTCGGACAGGGAAAAAACTGTTTTTT. Protein sequence: CASSRTGKKLFF.

The rearrangement uses TRBV6-5 and TRBJ2-3; tentatively, D is TRBD2 (7 bases). Trimming took 2 bases from V and 6 from J, leaving 15 bases between them. The CDR3 is made up of 15 amino acids. Germline assignment: CDR1 MNHEY and CDR2 SVGAGI. This CDR3 reads CASSYRGGGSDTQYF. CDR3 DNA sequence: TGTGCCAGCAGTTACAGGGGAGGGGGTAGCGATACGCAGTATTTT.

The J gene is TRBJ2-7, the V gene TRBV5-1, with D possibly matching TRBD1 (6 bases). V was trimmed by 4 bases and J by 0 bases, leaving 11 bases between them. Per germline, CDR1 SGHRS and CDR2 YFSETQ. The CDR3 length is 14 residues. DNA of the CDR3: TGCGCCAGCAGCGTTGCAGGGGTCTCCTACGAGCAGTACTTC. Translated, it gives CASSVAGVSYEQYF.

V and J are TRBV7-3 and TRBJ1-4; D is unresolved. Germline V gene sequence: CDR1 SGHTA, CDR2 FQGTGA. The CDR3 spans 13 residues. Trimming stripped 0 bases from V and 8 bases from J, with 7 bases between. CDR3 sequence reads: CASSLTINEKLFF. The DNA for the CDR3 is TGTGCCAGCAGCTTAACGATCAACGAAAAACTGTTTTTT.

This clone was detected once. The V gene is TRBV2, the J gene TRBJ2-1, with 8 bases lining up with TRBD2. Germline V gene data show CDR1 as SNHLY and CDR2 as FYNNEI. V was clipped by 8 bases and J by 5 bases; unmatched bases: 8. The CDR3 runs to 14 residues. The CDR3 reads CASRGSGEDNEQFF. For the CDR3, the DNA is TGTGCCAGCCGAGGTAGCGGGGAGGACAATGAGCAGTTCTTC.

The chain couples TRBV6-6 to TRBJ2-7; weak D call: TRBD2 (6 bases). Germline V gene data show CDR1 as MNHNY and CDR2 as SVGAGI (reference sequence). This CDR3 has 15 amino acids. V was pared by 4 bases and J by 1 base, with 14 bases between. CDR3 bases: TGTGCCAGCAGTTCCCCGGGACTTATGTCCTACGAGCAGTACTTC. Its translation: CASSSPGLMSYEQYF.

The chain recombines TRBV28 with TRBJ1-3; a possible D gene is TRBD1 (5 bases). CDR1 is MDHEN, CDR2 SYDVKM, per germline. The V gene lost 6 bases and the J gene lost 0 bases, with 12 bases spanning the gap. This CDR3 region has 15 residues. Here the CDR3 DNA reads TGTGCCAGCAGCCGTATTGGGACCTCTGGAAACACCATATATTTT. Encoded protein: CASSRIGTSGNTIYF.

The rearrangement uses TRBV10-1 and TRBJ2-7; 8 positions match TRBD2. Per the germline V gene, CDR1 is WNHNN and CDR2 is SYGVQD (reference sequence). J lost 1 base, V lost 6 bases, and 2 bases had no gene match. The CDR3 runs to 13 residues. The CDR3 sequence: CASSGGGSYEQYF. CDR3 DNA sequence: TGCGCCAGCAGCGGGGGGGGGTCCTACGAGCAGTACTTC.

The genes are TRBV29-1 and TRBJ1-1; no clear D. Germline-derived CDR1 and CDR2 are SQVTM and ANQGSEA. The CDR3 contains 13 residues. V shed 5 bases and J shed 1 base, with 11 bases lying between them. The CDR3: CSVLGTWNTEAFF. DNA of the CDR3: TGCAGCGTTCTAGGCACGTGGAACACTGAAGCTTTCTTT.

The V and J genes are TRBV18 and TRBJ2-7; D remains ambiguous. Trimming stripped 1 base from V and 7 bases from J, with 14 bases between. The CDR3 sequence is 14 residues long. The germline V gene encodes CDR1 KGHSH and CDR2 LQKENI. The CDR3 DNA reads as TGTGCCAGCTCACCACAAGCGACGTCCGGGGAGCAGTACTTC. Amino acids: CASSPQATSGEQYF.

Concerning this clone itself: This sample includes further DNA sequences coding for the same CDR3. V and J are TRBV27 and TRBJ1-1, with D maybe TRBD1 (6 bases). With 0 bases removed from V and 5 bases from J, the gap between germline ends came to 10 bases. Per the germline V gene, CDR1 is MNHEY and CDR2 is SMNVEV (reference sequence). This CDR3 has 14 amino acids. The CDR3 sequence: CASSLSGGGTEAFF. CDR3 sequence (DNA): TGTGCCAGCAGTTTATCGGGAGGGGGGACTGAAGCTTTCTTT.

The chain employs TRBV28 and TRBJ1-5, with D unresolved. The CDR3 has 17 residues. Trimming shortened V by 4 bases and J by 0 bases, and 16 bases separated the two germline ends. Germline V gene sequence: CDR1 MDHEN, CDR2 SYDVKM. CDR3 amino acids: CASSYGSVGHSNQPQHF. In DNA, the CDR3 is TGTGCCAGCAGTTATGGGAGCGTCGGCCATAGCAATCAGCCCCAGCATTTT.

The chain combines TRBV5-4 with TRBJ2-3; no clear D gene. CDR1 is SGHNT and CDR2 is YYREEE in the germline V gene (reference sequence). The V and J ends lost 2 bases and 4 bases respectively, with 11 bases between them. This CDR3 has 14 residues. CDR3: CASSFSLVPDTQYF. The CDR3 region has the DNA TGTGCCAGCAGCTTTTCTCTAGTTCCAGATACGCAGTATTTT.

The chain employs TRBV6-5 and TRBJ2-7; the D gene is possibly TRBD1 (6 bases). Looked up from germline, CDR1 is MNHEY and CDR2 is SVGAGI. There are 16 residues in the CDR3. Trimming removed 0 bases from V and 5 bases from J, with 17 bases in between. The CDR3 DNA sequence: TGTGCCAGCAGTTACTCGAACCGCAGGGGACGAAACGAGCAGTACTTC. It yields the protein CASSYSNRRGRNEQYF.

Only one count was recorded for this clone. V gene TRBV5-6 combines with J gene TRBJ1-2, with 8 bases aligning to TRBD1. Germline V gene data show CDR1 as SGHDT and CDR2 as YYEEEE. The V and J ends lost 4 bases and 4 bases, in that order; junction bases with no gene match: 6. The CDR3 spans 14 residues. The CDR3 protein is CASSSQDRVYGYTF. The CDR3 nucleotides read TGTGCCAGCAGCAGCCAGGACAGGGTCTATGGCTACACCTTC.

The chain combines TRBV7-3 with TRBJ2-1, with TRBD2 as a possible D gene (5 bases). V dropped 5 bases and J dropped 8 bases, with 13 bases sitting between them. The CDR3 spans 13 residues. Germline CDR1 and CDR2: SGHTA and FQGTGA. CDR3 region: CASSRDVRDEQFF. CDR3 sequence (DNA): TGTGCCAGCAGCCGAGACGTGCGGGATGAGCAGTTCTTC.

V usage is TRBV9 and J usage is TRBJ2-3; either TRBD1 or TRBD2 may fit D (5 bases each). The CDR3 length is 15 residues. V shed 3 bases and J shed 1 base, with 12 bases lying between them. Germline assignment: CDR1 SGDLS and CDR2 YYNGEE. Written as DNA, the CDR3 is TGTGCCAGCAGCGCCGACCTGGGACGCACAGATACGCAGTATTTT. Translated: CASSADLGRTDTQYF.